This passage covers 22 T cell receptor beta chains from one sample sequenced in a study of blood T cells in healthy people across ages. Using a J-beta primer mix together with a sample-barcoded 5' primer, a second PCR was run for roughly 7 to 12 cycles. From the 5' RACE reads, TCRdb called clonotypes with MiXCR, one entry per CDR3 protein. The data hold about 1.8 million distinct CDR3 sequences, with around 50% observed a single time. Specimen: blood. Source of these receptors: a woman aged 35 to 49 in good health.

This clonotype was detected a few times. This sequence joins TRBV27 and TRBJ2-7, with a possible D match to TRBD2 (6 bases). Trimming cost V 5 bases and J 2 bases, with 16 bases left between them. This CDR3 is built from 15 residues. Germline CDR1 and CDR2: MNHEY and SMNVEV (reference sequence). The CDR3 region has the DNA TGTGCCAGCAGTCCAGCCGGGACTTCTACCTACGAGCAGTACTTC. Protein sequence: CASSPAGTSTYEQYF.

The V gene is TRBV7-2, the J gene TRBJ2-5; D might be TRBD1 or TRBD2, each matching 5 bases. V lost 6 bases and J 5 bases, leaving 22 bases between the germline ends. The CDR3 has 16 amino acids. Per the germline V gene, CDR1 is SGHTA and CDR2 is FQGNSA. The CDR3 protein is CASRRQRGRVQETQYF. CDR3 DNA: TGTGCCAGCAGAAGACAACGGGGCAGGGTCCAGGAGACCCAGTACTTC.

The CDR3 DNA is TGTGCCAGCAGTTACTCGACGGGAACGGGGGAGCAGTACTTC. Amino acids: CASSYSTGTGEQYF. The chain carries TRBV6-5 and TRBJ2-7; a weak D match, TRBD2 (5 bases). Looked up from germline, CDR1 is MNHEY and CDR2 is SVGAGI. The CDR3 has 14 amino acids. V shed 0 bases and J shed 7 bases, with 13 bases lying between them.

This clonotype was observed once. The chain combines TRBV20-1 with TRBJ2-1; TRBD1 or TRBD2 may be the D gene (5 bases each). Trimming stripped 5 bases from V and 13 bases from J, with 15 bases between. Germline CDR1 DFQATT, CDR2 SNEGSKA (reference sequence). This CDR3 spans 11 amino acids. The CDR3 region is CSASRGQYQFF. The CDR3 DNA reads TGCAGTGCTTCTCGGGGCCAGTACCAGTTCTTC.

J is TRBJ2-7 and V is TRBV11-1; 8 bases are a match to TRBD2. The germline V gene encodes CDR1 SGHAT and CDR2 FQDESV (reference sequence). The V and J ends lost 5 bases and 4 bases, in that order; junction bases with no gene match: 7. This CDR3 contains 14 residues. This CDR3 reads CASSLSGVIYEQYF. CDR3 sequence (DNA): TGTGCCAGCAGCCTTAGCGGGGTTATATACGAGCAGTACTTC.

This clonotype appeared a few times. V and J are TRBV20-1 and TRBJ1-2; D unresolved. This CDR3 region has 12 residues. Trimming took 8 bases from V and 2 from J, leaving 12 bases between them. Germline loops: CDR1 DFQATT, CDR2 SNEGSKA (reference sequence). DNA for the CDR3: TGCAGTCCCTTGGAAGGGAACTATGGCTACACCTTC. Translating it yields CSPLEGNYGYTF.

This clonotype came up a few times. The chain carries TRBV4-3 and TRBJ2-1; 7 bases agree with TRBD1. Per the germline V gene, CDR1 is LGHNA and CDR2 is YSLEER. V shed 0 bases and J 10 bases; nucleotides not matched to a gene: 12. The CDR3 is 16 residues long. CDR3 in DNA: TGCGCCAGCAGCCAAGATCTAGGGGGCGAAATGGACGAGCAGTTCTTC. Amino acids: CASSQDLGGEMDEQFF.

This clonotype appeared many times. V and J are TRBV7-2 and TRBJ2-7; 7 nucleotides line up with TRBD1. Germline V CDR1 and CDR2: SGHTA, FQGNSA. The CDR3 totals 14 residues. V dropped 1 base and J dropped 3; count of bases not matched to a gene: 3. This CDR3 is CASSLEAGGYEQYF. CDR3 DNA: TGTGCCAGCAGCTTAGAAGCAGGGGGCTACGAGCAGTACTTC.

This clonotype has only a few counts. The chain is built from TRBV11-2 and TRBJ1-2, with 8 bases lining up with TRBD1. The CDR3 sequence is 15 residues long. With V trimmed by 6 bases and J by 3 bases, 9 bases remained unmatched. From germline, CDR1 is SGHAT and CDR2 FQNNGV. The CDR3 reads CASSHEGTGYYGYTF. CDR3 DNA: TGTGCCAGCAGTCACGAGGGGACAGGATACTATGGCTACACCTTC.

This clonotype is a singleton in its sample. CDR3 sequence (DNA): TGTGCCAGCAGCTCCCGCGGGGGACAGGATAGAGAGCAGTTCTTC. Amino acids: CASSSRGGQDREQFF. V is TRBV7-3 and J is TRBJ2-1; weak D call: TRBD1 (8 bases). The CDR3 is 15 residues long. Trimming cost V 4 bases and J 10 bases, with 20 bases left between them. The germline V gene has CDR1 SGHTA and CDR2 FQGTGA.

The chain employs TRBV28 and TRBJ1-2; the D is unclear. Germline CDR1 and CDR2: MDHEN and SYDVKM. Trimming removed 6 bases from V and 0 bases from J, with 5 bases in between. The CDR3 covers 12 residues. CDR3 amino acids: CASRNSNYGYTF. The CDR3 coding sequence is TGTGCCAGCAGAAACTCTAACTATGGCTACACCTTC.

V usage is TRBV6-5 and J usage is TRBJ2-1, with D perhaps TRBD1 (6 bases). This CDR3 is 14 amino acids long. The germline V gene encodes CDR1 MNHEY and CDR2 SVGAGI. Trimming left V 2 bases short and J 7 bases short, with 12 bases between. CDR3 sequence (DNA): TGTGCCAGCAGTTACAAGTTAGGGGGAAATGAGCAGTTCTTC. Translating gives CASSYKLGGNEQFF.

This clonotype has a handful of counts. The rearrangement uses TRBV28 and TRBJ2-7; 7 positions agree with TRBD2. The better agreement between TRBJ2-5 and the DNA end casts doubt on the J call. The CDR3 runs to 12 residues. Germline CDR1 MDHEN, CDR2 SYDVKM. The CDR3 region has the DNA TGTGCCAGCAGAGAAGCGGGACAGACCCAGTACTTC. Encoded protein: CASREAGQTQYF.

With respect to this clonotype: Compared with germline, one end of the junction differs, possibly owing to a read error. This chain links TRBV6-2 or TRBV6-3 with TRBJ2-1; D is unclear. CDR1 is MNHEY and CDR2 is SVGEGT in the germline V gene. The CDR3 has 12 amino acids. CDR3 loop: CASSLGTNERFF. The DNA of the CDR3 is TGTGCCAGCAGTCTAGGTACGAATGAGCGGTTCTTC.

The gene calls are TRBV24-1 and TRBJ2-3; no firm D call. The germline V gene encodes CDR1 KGHDR and CDR2 SFDVKD. V lost 6 bases and J 2 bases, leaving 11 bases between the germline ends. CDR3 length: 14 amino acids. The CDR3 sequence: CATSTRRNTDTQYF. For the CDR3, the DNA is TGTGCCACCAGTACACGGAGAAACACAGATACGCAGTATTTT.

This clonotype was counted at least ten times. The gene calls are TRBV15 and TRBJ2-1; weak D call: TRBD2 (5 bases). V was pared by 5 bases and J by 8 bases, with 10 bases between. The CDR3 spans 12 residues. The germline V gene has CDR1 LNHNV and CDR2 YYDKDF (reference sequence). CDR3 sequence: CATSRTSDEQFF. DNA of the CDR3: TGTGCCACCAGCCGCACTAGTGATGAGCAGTTCTTC.

This clonotype was found a few times. The chain carries TRBV4-3 and TRBJ2-1; 12 positions agree with TRBD2. V gave up 0 bases and J gave up 8 bases; unmatched junction bases: 11. The CDR3 contains 18 residues. Germline V CDR1 and CDR2: LGHNA, YSLEER. CDR3 protein: CASSQDVPSGGAMYEQFF. The CDR3 DNA follows: TGCGCCAGCAGCCAAGATGTGCCTAGCGGGGGGGCTATGTATGAGCAGTTCTTC.

The chain employs TRBV4-2 and TRBJ2-7, with no clear D. Germline assignment: CDR1 LGHNA and CDR2 YNFKEQ. The CDR3 has 14 amino acids. V was clipped by 5 bases and J by 2 bases, with 13 bases between them. The CDR3, as DNA: TGTGCCAGCAGCTCAGCTTCTCCTCCCTACGAGCAGTACTTC. It encodes CASSSASPPYEQYF.

This clonotype was found a few times. V is TRBV7-2 and J is TRBJ2-6; D perhaps matches TRBD2 (5 bases). The CDR3 has 18 amino acids. CDR1 and CDR2 from the germline V gene are SGHTA and FQGNSA. Trimming removed 5 bases at V and 2 bases at J, with 19 bases between. The CDR3 loop is CASSARGLRPAGANVLTF. CDR3 bases: TGTGCCAGCAGCGCCCGAGGGTTACGGCCGGCTGGGGCCAACGTCCTGACTTTC.

This clonotype has more than one count but fewer than ten. V gene TRBV5-1 combines with J gene TRBJ2-7; TRBD1 or TRBD2 may be the D gene (5 bases each). The CDR3 is 14 amino acids. Germline CDR1 and CDR2: SGHRS and YFSETQ. Trimming removed 3 bases at V and 5 bases at J, with 15 bases between. This chain's CDR3 is CASSSGTVGNEQYF. The DNA for the CDR3 is TGCGCCAGCAGCTCCGGGACCGTGGGGAACGAGCAGTACTTC.

The chain links TRBV15 to TRBJ2-7, with TRBD1 matching 7 bases. With V trimmed by 3 bases and J by 0 bases, 5 bases remained unmatched. The CDR3 runs to 15 residues. The germline V gene encodes CDR1 LNHNV and CDR2 YYDKDF (reference sequence). The CDR3 spells CATSRSGQHSYEQYF. In DNA, the CDR3 is TGTGCCACCAGCAGGTCGGGACAGCACTCCTACGAGCAGTACTTC.

The CDR3 sequence is CASSLPEDSNSPLHF. The DNA of the CDR3 is TGTGCCAGCAGCTTACCGGAGGACAGCAATTCACCCCTCCACTTT. J is TRBJ1-6 and V is TRBV7-8, with a tentative D call TRBD1 (6 bases). With 2 bases removed from V and 7 bases from J, the gap between germline ends came to 12 bases. CDR1 SGHVS and CDR2 FQNEAQ come from the germline V gene. CDR3 length: 15 residues.